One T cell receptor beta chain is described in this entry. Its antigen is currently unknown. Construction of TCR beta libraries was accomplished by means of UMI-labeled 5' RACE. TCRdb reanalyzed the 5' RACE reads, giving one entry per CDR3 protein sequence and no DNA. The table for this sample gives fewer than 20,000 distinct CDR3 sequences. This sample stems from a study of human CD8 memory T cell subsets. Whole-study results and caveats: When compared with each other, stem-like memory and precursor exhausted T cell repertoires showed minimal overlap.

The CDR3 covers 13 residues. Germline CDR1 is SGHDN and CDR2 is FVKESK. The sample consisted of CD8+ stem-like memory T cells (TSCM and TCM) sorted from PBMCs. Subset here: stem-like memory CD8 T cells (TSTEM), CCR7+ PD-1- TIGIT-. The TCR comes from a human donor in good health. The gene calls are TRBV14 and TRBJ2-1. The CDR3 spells CASSLTAYNEQFF.